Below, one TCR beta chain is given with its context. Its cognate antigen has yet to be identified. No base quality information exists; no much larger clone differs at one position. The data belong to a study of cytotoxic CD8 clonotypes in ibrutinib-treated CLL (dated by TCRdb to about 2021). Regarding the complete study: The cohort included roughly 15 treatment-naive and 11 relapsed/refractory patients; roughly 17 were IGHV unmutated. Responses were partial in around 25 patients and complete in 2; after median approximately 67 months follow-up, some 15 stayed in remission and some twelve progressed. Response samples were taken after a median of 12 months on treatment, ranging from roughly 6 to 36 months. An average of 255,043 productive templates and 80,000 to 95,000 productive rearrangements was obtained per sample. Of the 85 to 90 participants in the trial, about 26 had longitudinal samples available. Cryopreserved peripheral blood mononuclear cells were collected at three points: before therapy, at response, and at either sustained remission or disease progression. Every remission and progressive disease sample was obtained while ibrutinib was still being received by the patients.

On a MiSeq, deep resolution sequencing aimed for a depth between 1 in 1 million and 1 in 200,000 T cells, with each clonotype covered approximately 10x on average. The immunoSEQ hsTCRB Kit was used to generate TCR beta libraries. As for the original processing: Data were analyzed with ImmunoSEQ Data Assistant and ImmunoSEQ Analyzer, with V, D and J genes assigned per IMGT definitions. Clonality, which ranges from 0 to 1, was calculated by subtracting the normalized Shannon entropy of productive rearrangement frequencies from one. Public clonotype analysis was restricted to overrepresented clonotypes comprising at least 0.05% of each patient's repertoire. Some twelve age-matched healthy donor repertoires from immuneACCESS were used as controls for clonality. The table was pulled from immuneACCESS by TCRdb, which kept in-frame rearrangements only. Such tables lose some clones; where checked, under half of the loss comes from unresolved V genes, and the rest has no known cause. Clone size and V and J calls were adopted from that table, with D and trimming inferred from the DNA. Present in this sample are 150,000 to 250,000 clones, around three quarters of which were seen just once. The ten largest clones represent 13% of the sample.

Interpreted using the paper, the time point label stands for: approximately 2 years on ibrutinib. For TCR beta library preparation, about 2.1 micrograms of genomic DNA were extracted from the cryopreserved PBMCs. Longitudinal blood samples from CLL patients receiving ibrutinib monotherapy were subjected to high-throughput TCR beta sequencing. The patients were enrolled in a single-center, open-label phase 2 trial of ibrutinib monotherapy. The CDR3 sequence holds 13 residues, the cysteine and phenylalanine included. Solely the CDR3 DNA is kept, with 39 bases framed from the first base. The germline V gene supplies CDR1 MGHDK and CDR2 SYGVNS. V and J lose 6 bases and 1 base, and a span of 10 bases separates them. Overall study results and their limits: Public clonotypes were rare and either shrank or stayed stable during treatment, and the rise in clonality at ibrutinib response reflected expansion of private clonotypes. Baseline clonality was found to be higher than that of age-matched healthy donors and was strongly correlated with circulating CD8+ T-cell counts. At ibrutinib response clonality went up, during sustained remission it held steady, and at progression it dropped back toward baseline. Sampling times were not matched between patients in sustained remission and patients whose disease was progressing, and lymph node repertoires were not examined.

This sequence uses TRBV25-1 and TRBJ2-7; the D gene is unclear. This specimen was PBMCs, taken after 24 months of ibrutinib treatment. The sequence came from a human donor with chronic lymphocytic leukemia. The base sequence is TGTGCCAGCAGCCGGTTTAGTTCCTACGAGCAGTACTTC. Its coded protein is CASSRFSSYEQYF.